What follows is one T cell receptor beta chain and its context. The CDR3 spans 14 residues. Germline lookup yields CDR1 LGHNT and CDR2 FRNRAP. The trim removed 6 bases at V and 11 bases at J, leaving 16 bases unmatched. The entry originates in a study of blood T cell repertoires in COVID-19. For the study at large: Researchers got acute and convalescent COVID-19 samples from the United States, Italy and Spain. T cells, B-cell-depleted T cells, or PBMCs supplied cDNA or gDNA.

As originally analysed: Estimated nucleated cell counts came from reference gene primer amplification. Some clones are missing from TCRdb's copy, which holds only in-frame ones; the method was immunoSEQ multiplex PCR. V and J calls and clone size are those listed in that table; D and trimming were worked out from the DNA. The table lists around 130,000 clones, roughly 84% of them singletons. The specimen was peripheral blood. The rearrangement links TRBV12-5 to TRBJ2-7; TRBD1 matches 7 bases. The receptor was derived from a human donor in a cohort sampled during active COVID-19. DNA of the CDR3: TGTGCTAGTGGCCCCACCGGGACAGCTGGGAGAAAGTACTTC. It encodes CASGPTGTAGRKYF. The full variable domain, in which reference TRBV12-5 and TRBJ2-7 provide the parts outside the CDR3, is DARVTQTPRHKVTEMGQEVTMRCQPILGHNTVFWYRQTMMQGLELLAYFRNRAPLDDSGMPKDRFSAEMPDATLATLKIQPSEPRDSAVYFCASGPTGTAGRKYFGPGTRLTVT.